The 11 T cell receptor beta chains given below trace back to one sample, sequenced in a study of resident and recirculating memory T cells in vitiligo. Profiling relied on immunoSEQ multiplex PCR, and the TCRdb table lists in-frame clones only, not all of them. The table includes about 42,000 clones, around 90% detected once. The source material was blood. The receptors were sampled from a male donor with vitiligo.

The chain recombines TRBV19 with TRBJ2-2; possibly TRBD1 for D (6 bases). V lost 7 bases to trimming and J lost 6 bases, with 15 bases between them. The CDR3 consists of 14 residues. CDR1 and CDR2 (germline): LNHDA, SQIVND (reference sequence). This CDR3 is CASIGGRLAGELFF. The CDR3 region has the DNA TGTGCCAGTATTGGGGGCAGGTTGGCCGGGGAGCTGTTTTTT.

On this clone: A read error may account for a junction end that differs from germline. V is TRBV5-1 and J is TRBJ1-6, with a tentative D call TRBD1 (5 bases). CDR3 size: 16 residues. Germline CDR1 reads SGHRS; CDR2 reads YFSETQ. CDR3 DNA sequence: TGCGCCAGCGGCTTGGGGGGGACTTCTGATCATTCACCCCTCCACTTT. Translated: CASGLGGTSDHSPLHF.

The chain recombines TRBV27 with TRBJ2-3, with D perhaps matching TRBD1 (5 bases). Per the germline V gene, CDR1 is MNHEY and CDR2 is SMNVEV (reference sequence). V lost 2 bases to trimming and J lost 0 bases, with 9 bases between them. This CDR3 is 15 amino acids long. The CDR3 region has the DNA TGTGCCAGCAGTTTAATGCAGGGAAGCACAGATACGCAGTATTTT. It translates to CASSLMQGSTDTQYF.

This clone appeared a single time. This sequence joins TRBV7-6 and TRBJ1-4; D perhaps matches TRBD1 (6 bases). The CDR3 covers 15 residues. V gave up 4 bases and J gave up 6 bases, with 15 bases separating them. The germline gives CDR1 SGHVS, CDR2 FNYEAQ. The chain's CDR3 is CASSSTGYGYEKLFF. The CDR3 nucleotides read TGTGCCAGCAGCTCCACAGGGTACGGTTATGAAAAACTGTTTTTT.

The rearrangement links TRBV30 to TRBJ1-5, with 10 bases identical to TRBD1. J lost 0 bases, V lost 2 bases, and 13 bases had no gene match. Germline assignment: CDR1 GTSNPN and CDR2 SVGIG (reference sequence). The CDR3 loop spans 19 amino acids. As DNA, the CDR3 is TGTGCCTGGAGTTCCGGGACAGGGGTAACCTACCCTAGCAATCAGCCCCAGCATTTT. It is translated as CAWSSGTGVTYPSNQPQHF.

The rearrangement links TRBV9 to TRBJ1-6; 8 bases fit TRBD1. Germline V lookup: CDR1 SGDLS, CDR2 YYNGEE. This CDR3 region has 15 residues. The V segment lost 0 bases and the J segment 6 bases; nucleotides outside the gene matches: 2. CDR3 region: CASSVGTGGNSPLHF. CDR3 in DNA: TGTGCCAGCAGCGTAGGTACAGGGGGTAATTCACCCCTCCACTTT.

Concerning this clone itself: The same CDR3 arises from other DNA sequences in this sample as well. The V and J genes are TRBV7-2 and TRBJ2-1; 8 bases map to TRBD2. CDR3 length equals 15 residues. Germline V gives CDR1 SGHTA, CDR2 FQGNSA. V lost 6 bases, J lost 2 bases, and 6 bases stayed unmatched. The CDR3 reads CASSSRGGTYNEQFF. The CDR3 DNA follows: TGTGCCAGCAGTTCTCGGGGGGGCACCTACAATGAGCAGTTCTTC.

This clone was picked up one time. The chain links TRBV19 to TRBJ1-5, with 9 bases identical to TRBD1. The CDR3 loop spans 16 amino acids. Germline CDR1 and CDR2: LNHDA and SQIVND (reference sequence). V was clipped by 1 base and J by 4 bases; unmatched bases: 5. CDR3 residues: CASSIVWTGVNQPQHF. The CDR3 DNA reads TGTGCCAGTAGTATAGTCTGGACAGGGGTGAATCAGCCCCAGCATTTT.

The V gene is TRBV27, the J gene TRBJ2-5; a weak D match, TRBD2 (5 bases). Germline CDR1 MNHEY, CDR2 SMNVEV (reference sequence). The CDR3 consists of 11 residues. Trimming took off 10 bases at V and 5 bases at J, with 11 bases between the two ends. CDR3 sequence: CAILSGETQYF. Written as DNA, the CDR3 is TGTGCCATCCTCTCGGGGGAGACCCAGTACTTC.

The rearrangement joins TRBV5-1 to TRBJ2-1; possible D gene TRBD2, 5 bases. CDR1 is SGHRS, CDR2 YFSETQ, per germline. The CDR3 sequence is 15 residues long. V gave up 1 base and J gave up 1 base, with 9 bases separating them. CDR3 in DNA: TGCGCCAGCAGCTTGTCCGCGGGTTCCTACAATGAGCAGTTCTTC. This sequence encodes CASSLSAGSYNEQFF.

Only one count was recorded for this clone. The CDR3 here is CASSLFGGLGTGELFF. As DNA, the CDR3 is TGTGCCAGCAGCTTGTTCGGGGGGTTGGGCACCGGGGAGCTGTTTTTT. The chain joins TRBV5-5 to TRBJ2-2; 7 nucleotides agree with TRBD2. The J segment lost 4 bases and the V segment lost 1 base, leaving 7 bases of the junction unmatched. Germline loops: CDR1 SGHKS, CDR2 YYEKEE (reference sequence). The CDR3 has 16 residues.